The 4 T cell receptor beta chains listed next were all sequenced from one sample in a study of blood T cell repertoires in COVID-19. Profiled with immunoSEQ multiplex PCR; TCRdb holds only in-frame clones, not every one. The sample comprises a few hundred thousand clones, around 87% of which are singletons, and 1% to 1.5% rests with the top ten. Sequenced material: PBMCs or T cells enriched from blood (not recorded which). The receptors stem from a man aged 25-45 years who had recovered from COVID-19.

CDR3 amino acids: CASSSDGQAHEKLFF. The DNA for the CDR3 is TGCGCCAGCAGCTCAGATGGACAGGCCCATGAAAAACTGTTTTTT. The rearrangement uses TRBV5-1 and TRBJ1-4, with TRBD1 matching 7 bases. The CDR3 has 15 residues. The germline V gene has CDR1 SGHRS and CDR2 YFSETQ. V dropped 3 bases and J dropped 6; count of bases not matched to a gene: 8.

The genes are TRBV6-2 or TRBV6-3 and TRBJ1-1; D unresolved. This CDR3 is built from 13 residues. V lost 0 bases and J 5 bases, leaving 7 bases between the germline ends. Germline CDR1 reads MNHEY; CDR2 reads SVGEGT. DNA of the CDR3: TGTGCCAGCAGTTACTCGCGGCAGACTGAAGCTTTCTTT. Translating gives CASSYSRQTEAFF.

V is TRBV6-4 and J is TRBJ2-2; 9 bases are shared with TRBD1. The CDR3 has 14 residues. Germline lookup yields CDR1 MRHNA and CDR2 SNTAGT. The trim removed 5 bases at V and 7 bases at J, leaving 5 bases unmatched. The CDR3: CASSSGQGIGELFF. The CDR3 DNA sequence: TGTGCCAGCAGTTCAGGACAGGGGATCGGGGAGCTGTTTTTT.

This rearrangement joins TRBV7-6 to TRBJ2-3, with D possibly TRBD1 on 5 matching bases. Germline CDR1 is SGHVS and CDR2 is FNYEAQ. The CDR3 totals 17 residues. Trimming left V 4 bases short and J 0 bases short, with 17 bases between. The CDR3 loop reads CASSSLPGYSSTDTQYF. In DNA form, the CDR3 reads TGTGCCAGCAGCTCACTGCCAGGGTACTCTAGCACAGATACGCAGTATTTT.